Listed below are T cell receptor beta chains from one sample, sequenced in a study of neurological immune-mediated disorders. Each CDR3 protein is one row after TCRdb ran MiXCR on the 5' RACE reads. This table holds under 75,000 distinct CDR3 sequences, about 3% found once. Sequenced: PBMCs. The receptors shown here come from a woman aged 45-59 years with multiple sclerosis. CDR3s leave out the opening cysteine and the closing phenylalanine or tryptophan.

V	J	length	CDR3
TRBV20-1	TRBJ2-7	11	SASPGFTYEQY
TRBV5-5	TRBJ2-7	14	ASSSGLAGVLYEQY
TRBV20-1	TRBJ1-4	14	SARGGIGAPHEKLF
TRBV20-1	TRBJ2-7	10	SAGDGGPEQY
TRBV5-1	TRBJ2-3	13	ASSALAGGRNTQY
TRBV7-6	TRBJ2-1	12	ASSLGFRGNEQF
TRBV7-2	TRBJ1-4	12	ASSLQATNEKLF
TRBV28	TRBJ1-5	11	ASRAGVGQPQH
TRBV7-3	TRBJ2-2	13	ASSSGTGSTGELF
TRBV5-6	TRBJ1-6	13	ASSPQGQRNSPLH